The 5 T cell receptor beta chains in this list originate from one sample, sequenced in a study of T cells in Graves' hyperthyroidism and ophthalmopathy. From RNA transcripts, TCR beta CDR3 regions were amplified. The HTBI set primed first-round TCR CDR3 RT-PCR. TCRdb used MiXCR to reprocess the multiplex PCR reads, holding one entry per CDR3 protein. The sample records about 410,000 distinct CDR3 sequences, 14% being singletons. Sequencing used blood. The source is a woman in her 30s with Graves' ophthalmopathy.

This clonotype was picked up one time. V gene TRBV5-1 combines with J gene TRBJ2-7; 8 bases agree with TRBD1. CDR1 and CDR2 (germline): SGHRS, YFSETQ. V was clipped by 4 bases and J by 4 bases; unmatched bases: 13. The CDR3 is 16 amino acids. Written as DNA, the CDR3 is TGCGCCAGCAGCCAGGGGGGCGGGACAGGACGTTACGAGCAGTACTTC. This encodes CASSQGGGTGRYEQYF.

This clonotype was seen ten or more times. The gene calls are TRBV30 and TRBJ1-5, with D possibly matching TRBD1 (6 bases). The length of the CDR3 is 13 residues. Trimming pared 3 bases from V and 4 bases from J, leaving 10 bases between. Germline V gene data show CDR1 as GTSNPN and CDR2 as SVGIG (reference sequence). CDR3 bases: TGTGCCTGGAGAGGGGGTATGAATCAGCCCCAGCATTTT. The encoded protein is CAWRGGMNQPQHF. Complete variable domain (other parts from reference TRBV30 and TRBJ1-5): SQTIHQWPATLVQPVGSPLSLECTVEGTSNPNLYWYRQAAGRGLQLLFYSVGIGQISSEVPQNLSASRPQDRQFILSSKKLLLSDSGFYLCAWRGGMNQPQHFGDGTRLSIL.

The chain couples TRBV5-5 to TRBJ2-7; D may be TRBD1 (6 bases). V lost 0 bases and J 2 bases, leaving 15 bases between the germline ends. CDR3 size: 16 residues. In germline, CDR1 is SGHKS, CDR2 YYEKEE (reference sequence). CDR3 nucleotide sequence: TGTGCCAGCAGCTTGGTGAGACAGGAGTCCCCCTACGAGCAGTACTTC. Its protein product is CASSLVRQESPYEQYF.

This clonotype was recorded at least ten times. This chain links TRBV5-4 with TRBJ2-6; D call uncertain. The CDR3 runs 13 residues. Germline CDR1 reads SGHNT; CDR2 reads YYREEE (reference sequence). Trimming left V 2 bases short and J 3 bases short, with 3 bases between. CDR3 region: CASSLVGANVLTF. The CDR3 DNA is TGTGCCAGCAGCTTAGTTGGGGCCAACGTCCTGACTTTC.

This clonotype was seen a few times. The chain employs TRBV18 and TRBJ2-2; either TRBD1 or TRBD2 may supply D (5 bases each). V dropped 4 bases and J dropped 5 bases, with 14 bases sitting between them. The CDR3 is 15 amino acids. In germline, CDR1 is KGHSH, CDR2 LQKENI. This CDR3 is CASSRGAGSTGELFF. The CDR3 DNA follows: TGTGCCAGCTCACGAGGGGCAGGGAGTACCGGGGAGCTGTTTTTT.